These 12 T cell receptor beta chains were all obtained from the same sample, sequenced in a study of early T cells in non-severe SARS-CoV-2 infection. MiXCR, applied by TCRdb to the 5' RACE reads, yields one record per CDR3 protein. The table lists tens of thousands of distinct CDR3 sequences, under 8% of them singletons. The sequenced sample was whole blood. These receptors originate from an adult who was a healthcare worker with PCR-confirmed SARS-CoV-2 infection or an uninfected control (not recorded which).

This clonotype was counted many times. The J gene is TRBJ2-2, the V gene TRBV7-2, with D unclear. CDR3 length equals 15 residues. Germline assignment: CDR1 SGHTA and CDR2 FQGNSA. The V and J ends lost 7 bases and 3 bases respectively, with 15 bases between them. CDR3 sequence: CASTPGWSDTGELFF. The CDR3 nucleotides are TGTGCCAGCACCCCCGGGTGGTCCGACACCGGGGAGCTGTTTTTT.

At least ten counts were recorded for this clonotype. In nucleotides, the CDR3 is TGTGCCATCAGCCCGGGACAGGGAAACACCATATATTTT. Its protein is CAISPGQGNTIYF. The chain uses TRBV10-3 and TRBJ1-3, with 7 nucleotides matching TRBD1. The CDR3 runs to 13 residues. V gave up 6 bases and J gave up 4 bases; unmatched junction bases: 3. Germline V gene data show CDR1 as ENHRY and CDR2 as SYGVKD.

This clonotype was seen ten or more times. The rearrangement uses TRBV9 and TRBJ2-7; the D gene is possibly TRBD2 (6 bases). The CDR3 length is 15 residues. The V end lost 1 base, the J end lost 5 bases, and 16 bases lay between the germline ends. Germline V gene lookup returns CDR1 SGDLS and CDR2 YYNGEE. The CDR3 here is CASSVFPGGVHEQYF. In nucleotides, the CDR3 is TGTGCCAGCAGCGTATTTCCTGGAGGGGTCCACGAGCAGTACTTC.

The chain combines TRBV3-1 with TRBJ2-7; TRBD2 might be the D (5 bases). Looked up from germline, CDR1 is LGHDT and CDR2 is YNNKEL (reference sequence). The length of the CDR3 is 15 residues. The V and J ends lost 4 bases and 5 bases respectively, with 18 bases between them. The CDR3 bases are TGTGCCAGCAGCCCCGGCGGGTGGCTCGGGGACGAGCAGTACTTC. Its protein product is CASSPGGWLGDEQYF.

This clonotype was found many times. The chain uses TRBV5-1 and TRBJ2-2; D ambiguous. The ends were cut back, 4 bases at V and 0 bases at J, with 10 bases in the middle. CDR3 length: 15 amino acids. Germline V lookup: CDR1 SGHRS, CDR2 YFSETQ. The CDR3 reads CASSARPTNTGELFF. CDR3 coding DNA: TGCGCCAGCAGCGCCAGACCGACGAACACCGGGGAGCTGTTTTTT.

This clonotype was seen a handful of times. The genes are TRBV18 and TRBJ2-1; 11 bases fit TRBD2. Germline V gene data show CDR1 as KGHSH and CDR2 as LQKENI. Unmatched junction bases numbered 1, after V lost 2 bases and J lost 4 bases. The CDR3 is 15 amino acids. The CDR3 here is CASSPGTSGYNEQFF. The CDR3 coding sequence is TGTGCCAGCTCACCAGGGACTAGCGGTTACAATGAGCAGTTCTTC.

The chain links TRBV5-1 to TRBJ2-3, with D tentatively TRBD2 (5 bases). Looked up from germline, CDR1 is SGHRS and CDR2 is YFSETQ. This CDR3 has 15 residues. The V and J ends lost 0 bases and 1 base respectively, with 9 bases between them. The DNA of the CDR3 is TGCGCCAGCAGCTTGGCGAGCGGTCGCACAGATACGCAGTATTTT. Protein sequence: CASSLASGRTDTQYF.

The sample holds many counts of this clonotype. The V and J genes are TRBV14 and TRBJ2-5; TRBD1 agrees at 8 bases. The J segment lost 3 bases and the V segment lost 0 bases, leaving 9 bases of the junction unmatched. This CDR3 comprises 17 residues. CDR1 and CDR2 from the germline V gene are SGHDN and FVKESK. The CDR3 DNA is TGTGCCAGCAGCCAAGAAGGGACAGGCATGTCAAAAGAGACCCAGTACTTC. Encoded protein: CASSQEGTGMSKETQYF.

This clonotype came up a few times. The rearrangement links TRBV11-3 to TRBJ2-1, with TRBD2 as a possible D gene (7 bases). Germline CDR1 and CDR2: SGHNT and YENEEA. This CDR3 is 13 amino acids long. V lost 4 bases, J lost 9 bases, and 13 bases lay in between. In nucleotides, the CDR3 is TGTGCCAGCAGCTCCGCGGGGGCTCGTGAGCAGTTCTTC. Amino acids: CASSSAGAREQFF.

A few counts support this clonotype. The chain carries TRBV18 and TRBJ1-5, with TRBD1 identical over 7 bases. Germline CDR1 reads KGHSH; CDR2 reads LQKENI. Trimming removed 6 bases from V and 0 bases from J; junction bases left unmatched: 11. This CDR3 spans 17 amino acids. CDR3: CASSPTGTVDSNQPQHF. CDR3 in DNA: TGTGCCAGCTCGCCTACCGGGACAGTGGATAGCAATCAGCCCCAGCATTTT.

Many counts were recorded for this clonotype. The rearrangement uses TRBV5-1 and TRBJ2-1; D may match TRBD1 or TRBD2 (5 bases each). V was trimmed by 4 bases and J by 8 bases, leaving 13 bases between them. This CDR3 spans 13 amino acids. CDR1 and CDR2 (germline): SGHRS, YFSETQ. In nucleotides, the CDR3 is TGCGCCAGCAGCCCCCTGTGGGGACATGAGCAGTTCTTC. It is translated as CASSPLWGHEQFF.

The rearrangement uses TRBV18 and TRBJ2-7; D is ambiguous. The V end was cut by 3 bases, the J end by 3 bases, with 6 bases between. The CDR3 has 12 residues. Germline V lookup: CDR1 KGHSH, CDR2 LQKENI. CDR3 residues: CASSPAGYEQYF. Here the CDR3 DNA reads TGTGCCAGCTCACCGGCCGGCTACGAGCAGTACTTC. The complete variable domain, with remaining parts taken from reference TRBV18 and TRBJ2-7, reads NAGVMQNPRHLVRRRGQEARLRCSPMKGHSHVYWYRQLPEEGLKFMVYLQKENIIDESGMPKERFSAEFPKEGPSILRIQQVVRGDSAAYFCASSPAGYEQYFGPGTRLTVT.